This TCR beta chain is drawn from a study of T cells expressing NK-cell markers. Study at large: Just one sequenced donor of eight was HCMV-seronegative, while seven were seropositive. Broader study findings: Dominant NKG2C+ clonotypes in over 5 donors made up about 1.0-8% of CD8+ T cells. It was still unclear whether expanded NKG2C+ T cell clones were HCMV specific.

Notes on this clonotype: What it binds is not known.

From germline, CDR1 is SEHNR and CDR2 FQNEAQ (reference sequence). This CDR3 has 13 amino acids. What made the TCR beta cDNA was 5'RACE template switching with UMIs. TCRdb re-called the 5' RACE reads and catalogs CDR3 proteins one per entry, DNA excluded. The sample has some 140,000 distinct CDR3 sequences. The gene calls are TRBV7-9 and TRBJ1-4. The TCR originated in a woman in her forties or fifties in good health. Sequenced material: blood T cells: a sorted CD56 or NKG2C T cell subset, CD4+ or CD8+ T cells, or bulk PBMC T cells (not recorded which). The CDR3 loop reads CASSYGADEKLFF.